These 7 T cell receptor beta chains were all obtained from the same sample, sequenced in a study of a mutant IDH1 vaccine in newly diagnosed glioma. These receptors' antigens are unknown. Time point given: week 5, during vaccination. What each vaccine dose contained was 300 ug of mutant IDH1 20-mer peptide, accompanied by topical imiquimod. Method: immunoSEQ multiplex PCR; TCRdb's copy keeps in-frame clones and lacks some. The sample includes around 25,000 clones, approximately 79% of them seen just once. Material: PBMCs, obtained from a glioma patient whose treatment included an IDH1 peptide vaccine. These receptor sequences come from a middle-aged man with glioma. Some clones in this sample may be carry-over from other donors' samples.

The chain joins TRBV7-9 to TRBJ2-7, with a possible D match to TRBD1 (6 bases). This CDR3 is built from 13 residues. Trimming removed 4 bases from V and 1 base from J, with 8 bases in between. Germline V CDR1 and CDR2: SEHNR, FQNEAQ (reference sequence). CDR3 residues: CASSSGQSYEQYF. The CDR3 nucleotides are TGTGCCAGCAGCTCCGGACAGTCCTACGAGCAGTACTTC. Using reference TRBV7-9 and TRBJ2-7 for the parts outside the CDR3, the full variable domain is DTGVSQNPRHKITKRGQNVTFRCDPISEHNRLYWYRQTLGQGPEFLTYFQNEAQLEKSRLLSDRFSAERPKGSFSTLEIQRTEQGDSAMYLCASSSGQSYEQYFGPGTRLTVT.

V gene TRBV29-1 combines with J gene TRBJ2-1, with no clear D. From germline, CDR1 is SQVTM and CDR2 ANQGSEA. This CDR3 has 12 residues. V lost 6 bases and J lost 6, with 12 bases in between. The CDR3 DNA reads TGCAGCGTGAAGGTCAGCCCCAATGAGCAGTTCTTC. This gives the protein CSVKVSPNEQFF.

V and J are TRBV18 and TRBJ2-7; 9 nucleotides match TRBD2. CDR3 length: 14 residues. The germline CDR1 and CDR2 sequences are KGHSH and LQKENI. J was trimmed by 6 bases and V by 1 base; bases with no gene match: 4. For the CDR3, the DNA is TGTGCCAGCTCACCACAGGGACTAGCAGGCGAGCAGTACTTC. Residues: CASSPQGLAGEQYF.

V and J are TRBV2 and TRBJ2-1, with D tentatively TRBD1 (5 bases). This CDR3 has 15 residues. V lost 8 bases and J 7 bases, leaving 21 bases between the germline ends. Germline-derived CDR1 and CDR2 are SNHLY and FYNNEI. The CDR3 is CASYGPRAKGNEQFF. The DNA of the CDR3 is TGTGCCAGCTATGGACCGAGAGCGAAGGGGAATGAGCAGTTCTTC.

The chain uses TRBV6-5 and TRBJ1-1; D gene unclear. CDR1 and CDR2 from the germline V gene are MNHEY and SVGAGI. V dropped 3 bases and J dropped 4 bases, with 15 bases sitting between them. This CDR3 has 15 residues. CDR3 amino acids: CASSYHGVRSTEAFF. CDR3 DNA sequence: TGTGCCAGCAGTTATCACGGGGTTAGAAGCACTGAAGCTTTCTTT.

CDR3 amino acids: CASSILGPRDGELFF. The CDR3 coding sequence is TGTGCCAGCAGCATCCTCGGCCCCAGGGACGGGGAGCTGTTTTTT. The chain has TRBV28 and TRBJ2-2; possibly TRBD1 for D (5 bases). Deletions cut 6 bases from V and 7 bases from J, with 18 bases between. The CDR3 extends over 15 amino acids. CDR1 is MDHEN and CDR2 is SYDVKM in the germline V gene.

The genes are TRBV18 and TRBJ1-1; D ambiguous. Germline CDR1 reads KGHSH; CDR2 reads LQKENI. The ends were cut back, 3 bases at V and 0 bases at J, with 11 bases in the middle. This CDR3 has 15 residues. CDR3 protein: CASSPAEGMNTEAFF. CDR3 nucleotides: TGTGCCAGCTCACCCGCTGAGGGCATGAACACTGAAGCTTTCTTT.